This T cell receptor (beta chain) was retrieved from a study of blood T cell repertoires in COVID-19. Study context: Donors in the United States, Italy and Spain gave samples during acute or convalescent COVID-19. T cells, B-cell-depleted T cells, or PBMCs supplied cDNA or gDNA.

This clone appeared once. The CDR3 has 11 residues. Sequencing used immunoSEQ multiplex PCR; TCRdb keeps in-frame clones, though not all of them. The table includes tens of thousands of clones, around 88% detected once. The TCR originated in a man between 60 and 75 years old with acute or convalescent COVID-19. V is TRBV12-2 and J is TRBJ2-7; the table assigns TRBD2, which was not confirmed against the DNA. TRBV12-2 constitutes a pseudogene. The sequencing sample was made of peripheral blood. CDR3 sequence reads: CASRLGGKMYF. Here the CDR3 DNA reads TGTGCAAGTCGCCTGGGGGGAAAAATGTACTTC.